This TCR beta chain was observed in a study of blood T cells in healthy people across ages (dated by TCRdb to 2014 to 2015). Turning to the overall study: In model experiments, roughly one uniquely barcoded TCR beta cDNA molecule per two T cells was captured by template switching. To track age-related changes in TCR beta repertoire diversity, the study relied on deep sequencing normalized with unique cDNA molecular identifiers. To avoid experimental bias, donors of different ages were spread randomly across the sequencing lanes. The donors were divided into four age groups: young (average approximately 17 years), middle-aged (roughly 40), aged (about 56) and long-lived (about 80). For two donors (one aged 18 to 30 and one aged 80 or older), the study analyzed two additional independent replicas of 1 million unique cDNA reads from the same blood draw. The study at large found these results: Estimates of total diversity from one million sequenced T cells were regarded as lower bounds and underestimates. A strong correlation was found between observed TCR beta diversity and the percentage of naive T cells measured by flow cytometry. As age increased, observed TCR beta diversity per million T cells dropped in a roughly linear way, and a significant reduction was already evident by age approximately 40. Because the CMV infection status of the donors was unknown, age-related changes in expanded clonotypes may potentially have been confounded. Bulk unsorted PBMC profiling prevented conclusive comparison of naive and antigen-experienced compartments. Compared with the aged group, more naive CD4+ T cells, fewer expanded clones and increased TCR diversity were shown by the long-lived group, suggesting age selection.

Donors were about 36 systemically healthy Caucasian individuals from Russia aged about 6 to 100 years. Each donor gave ten milliliters of peripheral blood, drawn into EDTA-treated Vacutainer tubes. Ficoll-Paque density-gradient centrifugation was used to isolate PBMCs, with at least 6 million obtained per sample. Total RNA, at least 6 micrograms per sample, was extracted from PBMCs with Trizol reagent. The percentages of naive CD45RAhigh/CD27high T cells were determined by flow cytometry on a PBMC aliquot from every donor. Measured from the cysteine to the phenylalanine, the CDR3 is 15 residues long. Only CDR3 DNA is held: 45 bases, read in frame from base 1. From a lookup of the germline V gene, CDR1 and CDR2 are SNHLY and FYNNEI. Here V drops 1 base and J drops 2 bases, and the junction holds 4 bases not matched to any gene. The library was made by 5' RACE. The sequencing machine was an Illumina HiSeq 2500. A second PCR of roughly 6 to 11 cycles was run with a J-beta primer mix and a sample-barcoded 5' primer. A template-switch 5' adaptor carrying 12 random nucleotides introduced a unique molecular identifier onto each TCR beta cDNA molecule. Each sample yielded at least 2.5 million CDR3-containing paired-end reads. First-strand cDNA was synthesized from all RNA with the Mint cDNA synthesis kit, primed by a TRBC-specific oligonucleotide. All cDNA was treated with uracil-DNA glycosylase and then went through a first 18-cycle PCR with the universal primers M1SS and BC2_uni_R. The authors' pipeline ran thus. Each sample was normalized by randomly selecting 1 million high-quality reads, each carrying a distinct molecular identifier. Instead of being binned into consensus sequences, reads with shared molecular identifiers were discarded. CDR3 identification, clonotype clustering and error correction used MiTCR with a Q25 quality threshold and the strictest error-elimination algorithm. A nonparametric unseen species model with Euler transformation was used to estimate lower-bound total TCR beta diversity. In-frame beta chains were kept once TCRdb had trimmed the public reads at Q25 with fastp and called clones with MiXCR. Each CDR3 protein appears once, grouped with its most common genes and DNA. For this entry, the V and J calls and clone size follow TCRdb and not the study's own pipeline. Counted in this sample were hundreds of thousands of distinct CDR3 sequences; 50% to 65% of them appeared once. The ten largest clones add up to approximately 40% of the sample.

About this clonotype: What antigen it recognizes has not been identified. Per-base qualities were not stored, and no clone one base away is much larger.

Material for sequencing was blood. This receptor was obtained from a man older than 75 in good health. Here the chain combines TRBV2 and TRBJ2-7; 8 nucleotides in the junction match TRBD2. Here the CDR3 is given as CASSEGTSSTYEQYF. The DNA sequence is given as TGTGCCAGCAGTGAAGGGACTAGCTCCACCTACGAGCAGTACTTC.